These 8 T cell receptor beta chains were all obtained from the same sample, sequenced in a study of identical twins. TCRdb re-called the 5' RACE reads with MiXCR, one entry per CDR3 protein. The table records 200,000 to 300,000 distinct CDR3 sequences, 6.5% to 9% of them present only once. These data also formed part of another study, on yellow fever vaccine responses in identical twins.

Sequences were obtained from CD8+ T cells sorted from blood. These receptors were obtained from a woman between 18 and 29 years old in good health.

The chain combines TRBV27 with TRBJ2-7; no reliable D call. CDR3 length equals 13 residues. Between the trimmed V and J ends, which lost 8 bases and 4 bases, there was a span of 15 bases. Germline CDR1 is MNHEY and CDR2 is SMNVEV (reference sequence). The CDR3 DNA sequence: TGTGCCAGCGCCCCCGGCGGCTCTTACGAGCAGTACTTC. This gives the protein CASAPGGSYEQYF.

The chain carries TRBV7-3 and TRBJ2-7; 7 positions match TRBD1. Germline assignment: CDR1 SGHTA and CDR2 FQGTGA. There are 13 residues in the CDR3. V gave up 4 bases and J gave up 7 bases; unmatched junction bases: 7. The CDR3 coding sequence is TGTGCCAGCAGCTCGGGACAGTCGGCAGAGCAGTACTTC. Residues: CASSSGQSAEQYF.

This clonotype was counted at least ten times. The rearrangement links TRBV4-2 to TRBJ2-3, with 10 bases identical to TRBD2. Germline lookup yields CDR1 LGHNA and CDR2 YNFKEQ. The CDR3 runs 15 residues. J was trimmed by 2 bases and V by 2 bases; bases with no gene match: 1. CDR3 protein: CASSQSGGATDTQYF. CDR3 nucleotides: TGTGCCAGCAGCCAAAGCGGGGGGGCCACAGATACGCAGTATTTT.

This clonotype showed up just a few times. The chain combines TRBV7-9 with TRBJ2-1; the match to TRBD2 covers 11 bases. V was pared by 4 bases and J by 4 bases, with 6 bases of the junction left unmatched. The length of the CDR3 is 16 residues. Germline values: CDR1 SEHNR, CDR2 FQNEAQ (reference sequence). CDR3 in DNA: TGTGCCAGCAGCTGGACACTAGCGGGAGAGTACAATGAGCAGTTCTTC. Its protein product is CASSWTLAGEYNEQFF.

This chain uses TRBV29-1 with TRBJ2-4, with a tentative D call TRBD1 (7 bases). Per the germline V gene, CDR1 is SQVTM and CDR2 is ANQGSEA. The CDR3 runs 17 residues. V lost 2 bases and J lost 0, with 17 bases in between. The CDR3 here is CSVESRGTGAAKNIQYF. The CDR3 DNA is TGCAGCGTTGAATCCAGGGGGACGGGAGCAGCCAAAAACATTCAGTACTTC.

The chain uses TRBV7-2 and TRBJ1-5, with unresolved D. This CDR3 comprises 13 residues. V was trimmed by 1 base and J by 4 bases, leaving 5 bases between them. Germline V gene lookup returns CDR1 SGHTA and CDR2 FQGNSA. The CDR3 spells CASSLGWNQPQHF. The CDR3 DNA reads TGTGCCAGCAGCTTAGGTTGGAATCAGCCCCAGCATTTT.

This clonotype was counted at least ten times. V usage is TRBV24-1 and J usage is TRBJ1-3, with TRBD1 matching over 7 bases. Germline V gives CDR1 KGHDR, CDR2 SFDVKD. V shed 2 bases, J shed 0 bases, and the junction held 3 bases outside the gene matches. This CDR3 is 16 amino acids long. The CDR3 DNA reads TGTGCCACCAGTGATTCGGGACAGTTCTCTGGAAACACCATATATTTT. Its translation: CATSDSGQFSGNTIYF.

The J gene is TRBJ2-1, the V gene TRBV2; D not certain. The CDR3 sequence is 15 residues long. Trimming pared 4 bases from V and 4 bases from J, leaving 14 bases between. Per germline, CDR1 SNHLY and CDR2 FYNNEI. The CDR3 protein is CASSGTNTRYNEQFF. Here the CDR3 DNA reads TGTGCCAGCAGTGGGACCAATACGAGATACAATGAGCAGTTCTTC.